The clone carrying this TCR beta chain was observed many times. In germline, CDR1 is SGHTA, CDR2 FQGNSA. The V and J ends lost 0 bases and 5 bases respectively, with 6 bases between them. The CDR3 contains 13 residues. There were TCR beta CDR3 regions amplified from RNA transcripts. The HTBI set primed first-round TCR CDR3 RT-PCR. TCRdb passed the multiplex PCR reads through MiXCR, listing each CDR3 protein once. The table shows about 600,000 distinct CDR3 sequences, with 16% occurring only once. These data are taken from a study of T cells in Graves' hyperthyroidism and ophthalmopathy. The source is a woman in her thirties or forties with Graves' ophthalmopathy. Sample: blood. This rearrangement joins TRBV7-2 to TRBJ2-3; D gene ambiguous. The CDR3 region has the DNA TGTGCCAGCAGCTTAGCGTTCTTAGATACGCAGTATTTT. Translation: CASSLAFLDTQYF. Full variable domain (remainder filled in from reference TRBV7-2 and TRBJ2-3): GAGVSQSPSNKVTEKGKDVELRCDPISGHTALYWYRQSLGQGLEFLIYFQGNSAPDKSGLPSDRFSAERTGGSVSTLTIQRTQQEDSAVYLCASSLAFLDTQYFGPGTRLTVL.